The T cell receptor (beta chain) described here comes from a study of follicular helper T cells after annual influenza vaccination. Sequencing used immunoSEQ multiplex PCR; TCRdb keeps in-frame clones, though not all of them. This sample carries 11,000 to 15,000 clones, approximately 84% of them seen once, and the ten largest clones take 0.27%. As to time point: 2014-2015 season, pre-vaccination. Germline-derived CDR1 and CDR2 are KGHSH and LQKENI. The CDR3 has 15 residues. V was pared by 3 bases and J by 2 bases, with 2 bases of the junction left unmatched. This rearrangement joins TRBV18 to TRBJ1-4, with 8 bases matching TRBD1. The sample consisted of CXCR5- memory CD4+ T cells sorted from blood, taken on the day of influenza vaccination. The TCR was taken from an adult who received the influenza vaccine. CDR3 nucleotides: TGTGCCAGCTCACCGGGACAGGAGACTAATGAAAAACTGTTTTTT. Amino acid sequence: CASSPGQETNEKLFF. The variable domain in full, with the rest retrieved from reference TRBV18 and TRBJ1-4, is NAGVMQNPRHLVRRRGQEARLRCSPMKGHSHVYWYRQLPEEGLKFMVYLQKENIIDESGMPKERFSAEFPKEGPSILRIQQVVRGDSAAYFCASSPGQETNEKLFFGSGTQLSVL.